The 9 T cell receptor beta chains listed next were all sequenced from one sample in a study of beta chain features in type 1 diabetes. Findings and caveats of the study: A moderate, significant TCRB CDR3 shortening appeared in type 1 diabetes across four CD4+ subsets.

Antigen specificity for these receptors is unknown. Reverse transcription of all isolated RNA meant that expressed TCRB transcripts were sequenced. Method: immunoSEQ multiplex PCR; TCRdb's copy keeps in-frame clones and lacks some. The table has 640,000 or so clones, around 15% seen once. What was sequenced was naive CD4+ T cells from blood. The source of these receptors is a man aged 18-30 years with type 1 diabetes.

The V and J genes are TRBV4-1 and TRBJ1-1; D is uncertain. Germline V gives CDR1 MGHRA, CDR2 YSYEKL. The CDR3 is made up of 14 amino acids. V lost 3 bases, J lost 1 base, and 9 bases lay in between. The CDR3 sequence is CASSQWSTNTEAFF. CDR3 nucleotides: TGCGCCAGCAGCCAGTGGTCTACGAACACTGAAGCTTTCTTT.

This clone showed up just a few times. This rearrangement joins TRBV5-4 to TRBJ1-1; no firm D call. Deletions cut 3 bases from V and 1 base from J, with 10 bases between. The CDR3 extends over 14 amino acids. CDR1 SGHNT and CDR2 YYREEE come from the germline V gene (reference sequence). The CDR3, as DNA: TGTGCCAGCAGCTCATGGACGGCGAACACTGAAGCTTTCTTT. Translated, it gives CASSSWTANTEAFF.

This chain links TRBV30 with TRBJ2-2, with D tentatively TRBD2 (6 bases). Per the germline V gene, CDR1 is GTSNPN and CDR2 is SVGIG (reference sequence). This CDR3 is built from 12 residues. Trimming cost V 4 bases and J 6 bases, with 9 bases left between them. CDR3: CAWKREAGELFF. For the CDR3, the DNA is TGTGCCTGGAAGAGGGAGGCCGGGGAGCTGTTTTTT.

The chain joins TRBV11-2 to TRBJ1-4, with D maybe TRBD1 (6 bases). Trimming pared 3 bases from V and 2 bases from J, leaving 10 bases between. The germline V gene has CDR1 SGHAT and CDR2 FQNNGV. This CDR3 contains 15 residues. CDR3 DNA sequence: TGTGCCAGCAGCTTCCCCCAGGGGACTAATGAAAAACTGTTTTTT. Translated, it gives CASSFPQGTNEKLFF.

The sample holds a few counts of this clone. The V and J genes are TRBV30 and TRBJ2-5; 10 bases fit TRBD2. Per the germline V gene, CDR1 is GTSNPN and CDR2 is SVGIG (reference sequence). The junction had 8 bases not matched to a gene; V was cut back by 1 base and J by 3 bases. CDR3 length equals 16 residues. CDR3 sequence: CAWSAPSTSGEETQYF. The CDR3 bases are TGTGCCTGGAGTGCCCCATCTACTAGCGGGGAAGAGACCCAGTACTTC.

The chain is built from TRBV20-1 and TRBJ1-2; no definite D call. The germline V gene has CDR1 DFQATT and CDR2 SNEGSKA (reference sequence). Trimming removed 6 bases from V and 3 bases from J, with 8 bases in between. This CDR3 region has 11 residues. CDR3 in amino acids: CSAAGYYGYTF. The CDR3 DNA reads TGCAGTGCCGCAGGCTACTATGGCTACACCTTC.

This chain uses TRBV6-5 with TRBJ1-2, with a weak D call TRBD1 (6 bases). Deletions cut 5 bases from V and 8 bases from J, with 15 bases between. The CDR3 totals 13 residues. Germline V gene lookup returns CDR1 MNHEY and CDR2 SVGAGI. In DNA form, the CDR3 reads TGTGCCAGCAGTGGAAAGGGGGTAGTAGGCTACACCTTC. Amino acid sequence: CASSGKGVVGYTF.

The chain recombines TRBV27 with TRBJ1-2, with a possible D match to TRBD1 (6 bases). The germline gives CDR1 MNHEY, CDR2 SMNVEV (reference sequence). Trimming shortened V by 6 bases and J by 4 bases, and 12 bases separated the two germline ends. The length of the CDR3 is 13 residues. The DNA of the CDR3 is TGTGCCAGCAGCAGGACAGTCTTCTATGGCTACACCTTC. This translates into CASSRTVFYGYTF.

This clone was observed a few times. The chain recombines TRBV5-6 with TRBJ1-1; tentative D call: TRBD1 (5 bases). CDR3 length: 11 amino acids. Germline V gene sequence: CDR1 SGHDT, CDR2 YYEEEE. V gave up 4 bases and J gave up 5 bases, with 6 bases separating them. CDR3 in DNA: TGTGCCAGCAGCAGACAGACTGAAGCTTTCTTT. It encodes CASSRQTEAFF.